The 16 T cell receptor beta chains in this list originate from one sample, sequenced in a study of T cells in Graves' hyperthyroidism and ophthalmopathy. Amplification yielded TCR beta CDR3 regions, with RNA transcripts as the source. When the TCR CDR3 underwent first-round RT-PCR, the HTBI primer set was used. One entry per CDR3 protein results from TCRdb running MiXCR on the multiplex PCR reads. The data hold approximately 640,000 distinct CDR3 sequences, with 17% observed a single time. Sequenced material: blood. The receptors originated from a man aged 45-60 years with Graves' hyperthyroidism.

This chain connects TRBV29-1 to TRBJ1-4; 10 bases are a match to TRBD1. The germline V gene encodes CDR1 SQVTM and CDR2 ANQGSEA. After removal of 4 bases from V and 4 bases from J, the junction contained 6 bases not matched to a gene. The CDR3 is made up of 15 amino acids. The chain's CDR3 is CSVAIGTGVNEKLFF. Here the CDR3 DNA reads TGCAGCGTTGCAATCGGGACAGGGGTTAATGAAAAACTGTTTTTT.

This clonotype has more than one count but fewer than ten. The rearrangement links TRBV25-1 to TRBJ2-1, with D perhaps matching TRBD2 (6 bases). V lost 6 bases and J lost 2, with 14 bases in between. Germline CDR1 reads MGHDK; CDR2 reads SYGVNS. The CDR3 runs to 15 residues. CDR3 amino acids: CASRETSAPYNEQFF. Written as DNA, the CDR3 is TGTGCCAGCAGGGAGACTAGTGCCCCCTACAATGAGCAGTTCTTC. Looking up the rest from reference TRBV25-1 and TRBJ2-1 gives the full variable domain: EADIYQTPRYLVIGTGKKITLECSQTMGHDKMYWYQQDPGMELHLIHYSYGVNSTEKGDLSSESTVSRIRTEHFPLTLESARPSHTSQYLCASRETSAPYNEQFFGPGTRLTVL.

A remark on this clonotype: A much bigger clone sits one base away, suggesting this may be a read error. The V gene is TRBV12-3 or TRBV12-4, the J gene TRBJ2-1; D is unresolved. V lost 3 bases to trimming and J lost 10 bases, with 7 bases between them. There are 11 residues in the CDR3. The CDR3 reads CASSLWLEQFF. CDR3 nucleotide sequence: TGTGCCAGCAGTTTGTGGTTGGAGCAGTTCTTC.

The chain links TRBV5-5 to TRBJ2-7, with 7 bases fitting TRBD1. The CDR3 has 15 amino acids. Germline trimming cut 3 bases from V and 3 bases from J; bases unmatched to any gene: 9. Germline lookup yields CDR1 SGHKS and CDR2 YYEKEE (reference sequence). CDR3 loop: CASSWTGTDIYEQYF. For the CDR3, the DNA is TGTGCCAGCAGCTGGACCGGGACAGATATCTACGAGCAGTACTTC.

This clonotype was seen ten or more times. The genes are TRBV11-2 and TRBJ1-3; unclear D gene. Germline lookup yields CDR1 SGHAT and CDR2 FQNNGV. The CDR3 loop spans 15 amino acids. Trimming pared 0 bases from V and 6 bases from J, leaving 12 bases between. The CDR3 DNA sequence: TGTGCCAGCAGCTTAGAACCGGGATGGATAAACACCATATATTTT. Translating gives CASSLEPGWINTIYF.

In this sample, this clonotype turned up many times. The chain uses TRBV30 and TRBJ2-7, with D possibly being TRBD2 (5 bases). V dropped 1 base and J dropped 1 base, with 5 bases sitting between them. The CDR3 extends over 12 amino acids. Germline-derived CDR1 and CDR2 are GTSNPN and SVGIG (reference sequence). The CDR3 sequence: CAWSGGSYEQYF. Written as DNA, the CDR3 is TGTGCCTGGAGTGGAGGGTCCTACGAGCAGTACTTC.

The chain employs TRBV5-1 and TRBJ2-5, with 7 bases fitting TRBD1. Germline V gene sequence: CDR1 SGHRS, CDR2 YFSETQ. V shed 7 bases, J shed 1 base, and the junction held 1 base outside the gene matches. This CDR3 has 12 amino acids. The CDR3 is CASAGGQETQYF. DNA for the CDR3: TGCGCCAGCGCAGGGGGCCAAGAGACCCAGTACTTC.

Here the CDR3 reads CASSLATGGFTGELFF. CDR3 coding DNA: TGTGCCAGCAGCTTAGCGACAGGGGGGTTCACCGGGGAGCTGTTTTTT. The V and J genes are TRBV11-2 and TRBJ2-2; TRBD1 matches 9 bases. Germline trimming cut 1 base from V and 4 bases from J; bases unmatched to any gene: 4. The germline V gene has CDR1 SGHAT and CDR2 FQNNGV. The CDR3 is 16 amino acids.

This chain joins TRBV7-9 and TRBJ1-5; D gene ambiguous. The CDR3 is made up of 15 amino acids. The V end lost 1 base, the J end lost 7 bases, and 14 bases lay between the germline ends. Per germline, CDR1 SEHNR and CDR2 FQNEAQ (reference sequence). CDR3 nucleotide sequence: TGTGCCAGCAGCTTAGGGGCTGCGTCAGGCCAGCCCCAGCATTTT. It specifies CASSLGAASGQPQHF.

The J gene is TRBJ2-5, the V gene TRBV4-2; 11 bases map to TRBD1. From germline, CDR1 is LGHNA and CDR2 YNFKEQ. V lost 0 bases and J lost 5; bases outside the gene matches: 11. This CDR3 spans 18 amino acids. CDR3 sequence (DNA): TGTGCCAGCAGCCAAGAGACTGTAGGGACAGGGGGAAAGGAGACCCAGTACTTC. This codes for CASSQETVGTGGKETQYF.

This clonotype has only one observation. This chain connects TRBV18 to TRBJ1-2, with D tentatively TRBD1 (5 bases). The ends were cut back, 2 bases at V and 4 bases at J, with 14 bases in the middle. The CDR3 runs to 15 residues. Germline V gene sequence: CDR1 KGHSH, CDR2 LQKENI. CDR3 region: CASSPKDTRLYGYTF. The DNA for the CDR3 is TGTGCCAGCTCACCAAAGGACACACGACTCTATGGCTACACCTTC.

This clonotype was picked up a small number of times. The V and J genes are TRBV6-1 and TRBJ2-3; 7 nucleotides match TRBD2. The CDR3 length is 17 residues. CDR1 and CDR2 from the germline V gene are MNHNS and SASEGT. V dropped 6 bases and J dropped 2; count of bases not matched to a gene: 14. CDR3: CASSHLIAGEYTDTQYF. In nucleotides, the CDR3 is TGTGCCAGCAGCCATCTAATTGCGGGAGAGTACACAGATACGCAGTATTTT.

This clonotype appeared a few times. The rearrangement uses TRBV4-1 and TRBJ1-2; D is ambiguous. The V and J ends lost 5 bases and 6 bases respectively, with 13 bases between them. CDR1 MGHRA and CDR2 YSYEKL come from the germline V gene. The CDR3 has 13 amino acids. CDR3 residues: CASSLPDMDGYTF. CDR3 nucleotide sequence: TGCGCCAGCAGCTTACCCGATATGGATGGCTACACCTTC.

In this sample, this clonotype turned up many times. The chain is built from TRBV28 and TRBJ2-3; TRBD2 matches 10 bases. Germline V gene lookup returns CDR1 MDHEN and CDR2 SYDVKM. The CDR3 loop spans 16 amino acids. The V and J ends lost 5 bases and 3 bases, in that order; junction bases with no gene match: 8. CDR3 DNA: TGTGCCAGCAGTCGACCTAGCGGGAGCGGTACAGATACGCAGTATTTT. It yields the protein CASSRPSGSGTDTQYF. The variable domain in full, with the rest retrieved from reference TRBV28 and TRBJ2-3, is DVKVTQSSRYLVKRTGEKVFLECVQDMDHENMFWYRQDPGLGLRLIYFSYDVKMKEKGDIPEGYSVSREKKERFSLILESASTNQTSMYLCASSRPSGSGTDTQYFGPGTRLTVL.

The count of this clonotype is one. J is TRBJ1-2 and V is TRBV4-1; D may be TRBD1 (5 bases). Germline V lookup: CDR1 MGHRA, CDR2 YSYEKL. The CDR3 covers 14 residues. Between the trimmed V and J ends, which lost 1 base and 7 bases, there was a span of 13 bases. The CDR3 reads CASSQAGAGSGYTF. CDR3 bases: TGCGCCAGCAGCCAAGCTGGAGCAGGGAGTGGCTACACCTTC.

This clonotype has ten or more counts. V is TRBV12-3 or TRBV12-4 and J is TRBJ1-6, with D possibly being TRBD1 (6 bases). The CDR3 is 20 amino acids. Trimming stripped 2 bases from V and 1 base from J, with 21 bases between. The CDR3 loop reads CASSLRTSAQGGSYNSPLHF. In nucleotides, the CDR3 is TGTGCCAGCAGTTTACGAACTTCGGCACAGGGAGGGTCCTATAATTCACCCCTCCACTTT.